A selection of T cell receptor beta chains follows, all from one sample in a study of OX40 agonist ivuxolimab in advanced cancers. TCRdb's table, derived via immunoSEQ multiplex PCR, lists solely in-frame clones and lacks some. This table holds 77,000 or so clones, under 95% found once. The specimen was CD4+ or CD8+ T cells sorted from blood, collected in a trial of the OX40 agonist ivuxolimab. The receptors shown here come from an adult with an advanced solid tumor such as melanoma, head and neck, liver or kidney cancer. The CDR3 runs from the conserved cysteine through the conserved F or W. A D gene is named only where the DNA matches it firmly. Size tells how often a clone was seen (once, few, many) or the class of an expanded clone, and some rows leave it out.

D gene,V gene,clone size,J gene,CDR3 protein,CDR3 DNA
TRBD1,TRBV2,.,TRBJ2-7,CASSVHRGLQSEQYF,TGTGCCAGCAGCGTGCACAGGGGGCTGCAGAGCGAGCAGTACTTC
TRBD2,TRBV5-4,.,TRBJ2-7,CASSRLAGGLYEQYF,TGTGCCAGCAGCAGACTAGCGGGGGGCCTCTACGAGCAGTACTTC
.,TRBV27,.,TRBJ2-1,CASSSHLGGKQFF,TGTGCCAGCAGTAGCCACCTGGGTGGGAAGCAGTTCTTC
TRBD2,TRBV19,.,TRBJ2-5,CASRSRTSFQETQYF,TGTGCCAGTAGATCTCGGACTAGCTTTCAAGAGACCCAGTACTTC
.,TRBV30,.,TRBJ2-3,CAWSWGGAFTDTQYF,TGTGCCTGGAGTTGGGGGGGGGCCTTCACAGATACGCAGTATTTT
.,TRBV9,once,TRBJ1-2,CASSAGVRSAYGYTF,TGTGCCAGCAGCGCGGGAGTGAGGTCTGCCTATGGCTACACCTTC
.,TRBV7-8,.,TRBJ1-1,CASSLGRGAGTEAFF,TGTGCCAGCAGCTTAGGACGGGGGGCAGGTACTGAAGCTTTCTTT
.,TRBV16,.,TRBJ2-7,CASSQWVGGNEQYF,TGTGCCAGCAGCCAATGGGTCGGGGGAAACGAGCAGTACTTC
.,TRBV2,.,TRBJ2-1,CASTEGSNEQFF,TGTGCCAGCACCGAAGGGTCTAATGAGCAGTTCTTC
.,TRBV27,once,TRBJ2-2,CASSLSNTGELFF,TGTGCCAGCAGTTTATCGAACACCGGGGAGCTGTTTTTT
TRBD1,TRBV6-4,few,TRBJ2-7,CASSPTGESYEQYF,TGTGCCAGCAGCCCGACAGGGGAGTCCTACGAGCAGTACTTC
TRBD1,TRBV5-1,once,TRBJ2-7,CASSFLPARDRVHEQYF,TGCGCCAGCAGCTTCCTCCCCGCCCGGGACAGGGTCCACGAGCAGTACTTC
.,TRBV5-1,.,TRBJ2-7,CASSLVDSYEQYF,TGCGCCAGCAGCTTGGTGGACTCCTACGAGCAGTACTTC
.,TRBV27,.,TRBJ1-2,CASSLSTGGYGYTF,TGTGCCAGCAGTTTATCCACGGGCGGCTATGGCTACACCTTC
.,TRBV5-1,.,TRBJ1-3,CASSLDILSGNTIYF,TGCGCCAGCAGCTTGGACATCCTCTCTGGAAACACCATATATTTT
TRBD1,TRBV5-8,.,TRBJ1-5,CASSSRTGPQPQHF,TGTGCCAGCAGCTCCCGGACAGGGCCTCAGCCCCAGCATTTT
TRBD1,TRBV7-9,.,TRBJ2-7,CASSGGQGSYEQYF,TGTGCCAGCAGCGGAGGACAGGGTTCCTACGAGCAGTACTTC
TRBD2,TRBV15,.,TRBJ2-3,CATSPFGGGVDTQYF,TGTGCCACCAGCCCGTTTGGGGGGGGAGTAGATACGCAGTATTTT
.,TRBV9,.,TRBJ1-1,CASSLHGRQNTEAFF,TGTGCCAGCAGCCTACACGGACGGCAGAACACTGAAGCTTTCTTT
.,TRBV5-5,.,TRBJ2-7,CASSLDRSSYEQYF,TGTGCCAGCAGCTTGGACAGAAGCTCCTACGAGCAGTACTTC
TRBD1,TRBV25-1,.,TRBJ2-7,CATASGTGGFYEQYF,TGTGCCACCGCCTCAGGGACAGGGGGCTTCTACGAGCAGTACTTC
TRBD2,TRBV11-2,.,TRBJ2-1,CASSLVAGDTAYNEQFF,TGTGCCAGCAGCTTAGTGGCGGGGGATACCGCCTACAATGAGCAGTTCTTC
TRBD2,TRBV7-9,.,TRBJ2-2,CARREGNTGELFF,TGTGCCCGCAGGGAGGGGAACACCGGGGAGCTGTTTTTT
.,TRBV19,few,TRBJ2-2,CASSPTGAGELFF,TGTGCCAGTAGTCCCACGGGGGCCGGGGAGCTGTTTTTT
TRBD2,TRBV11-2,.,TRBJ2-3,CASSLALAAITDTQYF,TGTGCCAGCAGCTTAGCACTAGCGGCAATCACAGATACGCAGTATTTT
.,TRBV18,.,TRBJ1-5,CASSWGSGNQPQHF,TGTGCCAGCTCATGGGGATCGGGCAATCAGCCCCAGCATTTT
TRBD1,TRBV19,.,TRBJ1-3,CATYGSRTGVLSSGNTIYF,TGTGCCACCTACGGAAGTAGGACAGGAGTCCTGAGCTCTGGAAACACCATATATTTT
.,TRBV5-1,.,TRBJ1-2,CASSLAAQGLVGGYTF,TGCGCCAGCAGCTTGGCAGCGCAGGGGTTAGTTGGTGGCTACACCTTC
.,TRBV10-3,.,TRBJ1-1,CAISEGSSEAFF,TGTGCCATCAGTGAGGGATCGTCAGAAGCTTTCTTT
.,TRBV6-5,.,TRBJ1-5,CASSPETINQPQHF,TGTGCCAGCAGTCCCGAAACCATTAATCAGCCCCAGCATTTT
TRBD2,TRBV6-5,.,TRBJ2-7,CASSYGGGSPYEQYF,TGTGCCAGCAGTTACGGCGGGGGTTCCCCCTACGAGCAGTACTTC
.,TRBV6-5,.,TRBJ2-1,CASSYGGHNEQFF,TGTGCCAGCAGTTACGGGGGGCACAATGAGCAGTTCTTC
.,TRBV5-1,.,TRBJ2-7,CASSFGSSYEQYF,TGCGCCAGCAGCTTCGGGAGCTCCTACGAGCAGTACTTC
.,TRBV5-4,.,TRBJ2-3,CASSGGSWIDTQYF,TGTGCCAGCAGCGGGGGAAGTTGGATCGATACGCAGTATTTT
.,TRBV4-1,.,TRBJ1-1,CASSQEPGGFTEAFF,TGCGCCAGCAGCCAAGAACCTGGGGGTTTTACTGAAGCTTTCTTT
.,TRBV27,few,TRBJ1-2,CASSWTVGYGYTF,TGTGCCAGCAGTTGGACGGTCGGCTATGGCTACACCTTC
.,TRBV7-9,.,TRBJ1-1,CASSLEGAEAFF,TGTGCCAGCAGCTTAGAAGGGGCTGAAGCTTTCTTT
TRBD2,TRBV5-1,.,TRBJ2-2,CASSAGLAGEANTGELFF,TGCGCCAGCAGCGCGGGACTAGCGGGGGAAGCGAACACCGGGGAGCTGTTTTTT
.,TRBV27,once,TRBJ2-7,CASSLNFRAGRAEQYF,TGTGCCAGCAGTTTAAATTTCCGGGCAGGTAGGGCCGAGCAGTACTTC
TRBD2,TRBV6-1,.,TRBJ2-3,CASSAASGTTDTQYF,TGTGCCAGCAGTGCAGCTAGCGGAACCACAGATACGCAGTATTTT
TRBD1,TRBV27,.,TRBJ2-5,CASSPSDREEETQYF,TGTGCCAGCAGTCCATCGGACAGGGAGGAAGAGACCCAGTACTTC
TRBD2,TRBV19,.,TRBJ2-1,CASSIAGGPHYNEQFF,TGTGCCAGTAGTATTGCGGGGGGCCCTCATTACAATGAGCAGTTCTTC
TRBD2,TRBV7-3,.,TRBJ2-2,CASSSSGGGTGELFF,TGTGCCAGCAGCTCCTCTGGGGGGGGCACCGGGGAGCTGTTTTTT
TRBD2,TRBV28,.,TRBJ2-1,CASSLFIAGGNNEQFF,TGTGCCAGCAGTTTATTTATAGCGGGGGGTAACAATGAGCAGTTCTTC
TRBD1,TRBV2,.,TRBJ1-4,CASKGQGGNEKLFF,TGTGCCAGTAAGGGACAGGGGGGTAATGAAAAACTGTTTTTT
.,TRBV5-6,.,TRBJ2-7,CASSLGGRTYEQYF,TGTGCCAGCAGCTTGGGGGGCCGTACCTACGAGCAGTACTTC
TRBD2,TRBV25-1,.,TRBJ2-1,CASSEFASGGAPRFF,TGTGCCAGCAGTGAATTCGCTAGCGGGGGCGCCCCGAGGTTCTTC
TRBD2,TRBV4-3,.,TRBJ2-1,CASSQDGTSEGTYNEQFF,TGCGCCAGCAGCCAAGATGGGACTAGCGAAGGAACCTACAATGAGCAGTTCTTC
.,TRBV9,.,TRBJ2-5,CASSVEGLAETQYF,TGTGCCAGCAGCGTAGAAGGATTAGCAGAGACCCAGTACTTC
.,TRBV5-1,.,TRBJ1-1,CASSLNLGLMNTEAFF,TGCGCCAGCAGCTTGAATCTGGGGCTAATGAACACTGAAGCTTTCTTT
TRBD1,TRBV23-1,.,TRBJ1-5,CARVDDRDQPQHF,TGCGCCAGGGTTGATGACAGGGATCAGCCCCAGCATTTT
.,TRBV4-1,few,TRBJ2-5,CASSQGRETQYF,TGCGCCAGCAGCCAAGGAAGAGAGACCCAGTACTTC
TRBD2,TRBV2,.,TRBJ2-1,CASRDVSGGLYNEQFF,TGTGCCAGCAGGGACGTTAGCGGGGGGCTCTACAATGAGCAGTTCTTC
TRBD2,TRBV4-1,.,TRBJ2-2,CASSQEGSGGNTGELFF,TGCGCCAGCAGCCAAGAAGGTAGCGGGGGGAACACCGGGGAGCTGTTTTTT
.,TRBV6-5,.,TRBJ1-2,CASSYSMEGTGGYTF,TGTGCCAGCAGTTACTCGATGGAAGGGACGGGGGGCTACACCTTC
.,TRBV5-6,once,TRBJ2-7,CASSSQGYEQYF,TGTGCCAGCAGCAGCCAGGGCTACGAGCAGTACTTC